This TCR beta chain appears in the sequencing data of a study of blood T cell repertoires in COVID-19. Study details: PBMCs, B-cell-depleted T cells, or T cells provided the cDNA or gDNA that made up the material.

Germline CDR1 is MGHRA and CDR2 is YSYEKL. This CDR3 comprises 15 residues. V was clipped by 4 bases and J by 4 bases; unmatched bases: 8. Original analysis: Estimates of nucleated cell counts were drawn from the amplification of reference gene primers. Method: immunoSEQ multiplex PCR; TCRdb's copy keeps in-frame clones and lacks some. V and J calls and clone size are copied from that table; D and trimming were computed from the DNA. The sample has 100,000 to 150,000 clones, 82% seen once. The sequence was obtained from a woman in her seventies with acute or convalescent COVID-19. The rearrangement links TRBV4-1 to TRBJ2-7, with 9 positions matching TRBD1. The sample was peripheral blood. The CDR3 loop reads CASSRQQGAGYEQYF. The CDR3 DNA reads TGCGCCAGCAGCCGCCAACAGGGGGCGGGTTACGAGCAGTACTTC.